Included here is one T cell receptor beta chain sequence, with context. Antigen: not known. These data originate in a study of T-cell memory formation after mild COVID-19. Study background: TCR clustering was largely donor specific.

Per the germline V gene, CDR1 is SGHRS and CDR2 is YFSETQ. The CDR3 consists of 20 residues. V lost 0 bases, J lost 2 bases, and 13 bases stayed unmatched. TCRdb recomputed calls from the 5' RACE reads with MiXCR, one row per CDR3 protein. Of about 340,000 distinct CDR3 sequences in the sample, 21% were seen once. Study-wide points: Shrinking CD4+ clones were chiefly CM and EM; CD8+ ones were chiefly EMRA.

Sequencing was carried out using PBMCs or a T cell subset sorted from them (not recorded which). The V call is TRBV5-1, the J call TRBJ2-7, with 14 bases matching TRBD2. The source is an adult woman who had mild COVID-19 (a few samples of this study predate the infection). Cell type and time point are not known. CDR3 protein: CASSLGLTSGRASKTYEQYF. CDR3 DNA sequence: TGCGCCAGCAGCTTGGGTCTGACTAGCGGGAGGGCCTCTAAGACCTACGAGCAGTACTTC.